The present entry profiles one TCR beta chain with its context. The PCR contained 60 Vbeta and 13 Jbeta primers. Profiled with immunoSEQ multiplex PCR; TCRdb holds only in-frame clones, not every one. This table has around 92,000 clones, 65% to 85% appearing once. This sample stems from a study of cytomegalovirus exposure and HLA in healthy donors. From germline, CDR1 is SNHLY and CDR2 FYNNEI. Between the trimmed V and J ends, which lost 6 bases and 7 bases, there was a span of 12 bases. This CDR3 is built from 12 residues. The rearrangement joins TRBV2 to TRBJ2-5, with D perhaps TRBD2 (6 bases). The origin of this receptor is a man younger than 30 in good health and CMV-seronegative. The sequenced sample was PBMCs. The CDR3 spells CASRETRATQYF. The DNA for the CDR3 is TGTGCCAGCAGGGAGACTAGGGCGACCCAGTACTTC.